This T cell receptor beta chain was observed in a study of cytomegalovirus exposure and HLA in healthy donors. V shed 5 bases, J shed 4 bases, and the junction held 6 bases outside the gene matches. The CDR3 covers 14 residues. The germline V gene encodes CDR1 KGHSH and CDR2 LQKENI. This clone was counted a single time. Researchers ran the PCR with 60 Vbeta and 13 Jbeta primers. Here immunoSEQ multiplex PCR was the method, and the copy in TCRdb shows in-frame clones only, minus some. Of about 150,000 clones listed, around three quarters are singletons. This TCR was sampled from a middle-aged man in good health and CMV-seropositive. The rearrangement joins TRBV18 to TRBJ2-5, with 8 bases fitting TRBD1. The sequenced material came from PBMCs. CDR3 bases: TGTGCCAGCTCATCACTAGACAGGGGAGAGACCCAGTACTTC. This gives the protein CASSSLDRGETQYF.